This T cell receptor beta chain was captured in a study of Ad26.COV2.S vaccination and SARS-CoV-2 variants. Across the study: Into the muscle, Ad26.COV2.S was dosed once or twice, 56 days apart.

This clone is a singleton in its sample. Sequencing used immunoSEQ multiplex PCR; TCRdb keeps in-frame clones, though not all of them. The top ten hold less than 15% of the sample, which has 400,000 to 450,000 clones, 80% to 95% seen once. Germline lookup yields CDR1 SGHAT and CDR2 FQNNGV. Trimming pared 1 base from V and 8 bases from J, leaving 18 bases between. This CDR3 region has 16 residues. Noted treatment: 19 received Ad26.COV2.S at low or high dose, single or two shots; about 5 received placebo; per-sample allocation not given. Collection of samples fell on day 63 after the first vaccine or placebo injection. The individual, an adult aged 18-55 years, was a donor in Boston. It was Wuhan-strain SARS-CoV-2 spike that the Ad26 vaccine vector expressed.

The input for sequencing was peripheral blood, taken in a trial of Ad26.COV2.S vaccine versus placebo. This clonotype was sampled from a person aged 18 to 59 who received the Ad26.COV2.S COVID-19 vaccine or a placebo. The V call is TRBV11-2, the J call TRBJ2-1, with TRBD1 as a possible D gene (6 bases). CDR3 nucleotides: TGTGCCAGCAGCTTAGCACGAGGGGGTAGTAGGTATGAGCAGTTCTTC. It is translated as CASSLARGGSRYEQFF.